The 27 T cell receptor beta chains given below trace back to one sample, sequenced in a study of identical twins. TCRdb reanalysed the 5' RACE reads using MiXCR and keeps one entry per CDR3 protein. Found here are over 550,000 distinct CDR3 sequences, 7.1% of them singletons; the top ten hold 1.5% to 2%. The sample was also reused in another study, on yellow fever vaccine responses in identical twins.

The sample taken for sequencing was PBMCs. The receptors derive from a woman younger than 30 in good health.

V and J are TRBV3-1 and TRBJ2-7; D assignment may be TRBD1 or TRBD2 (5 bases each). Germline CDR1 is LGHDT and CDR2 is YNNKEL (reference sequence). V lost 3 bases and J lost 2, with 17 bases in between. CDR3 length: 16 amino acids. In DNA, the CDR3 is TGTGCCAGCAGCCACAAGCGACCGGGGCGAACCTACGAGCAGTACTTC. It codes for CASSHKRPGRTYEQYF.

The chain links TRBV6-4 to TRBJ2-3, with 9 bases aligning to TRBD2. CDR3 length equals 17 residues. Germline values: CDR1 MRHNA, CDR2 SNTAGT. CDR3 protein: CTCSIQRLAVTTDTQYF. CDR3 DNA sequence: TGTACCTGCAGTATCCAAAGACTAGCGGTGACCACAGATACGCAGTATTTT.

The chain uses TRBV20-1 and TRBJ2-1, with 9 bases aligning to TRBD2. Germline loops: CDR1 DFQATT, CDR2 SNEGSKA (reference sequence). V lost 6 bases to trimming and J lost 3 bases; unmatched junction nucleotides: 12. The CDR3 loop spans 16 amino acids. CDR3 DNA sequence: TGCAGTGCACCGGTAGCGAGCGGGGGGCTCTACAATGAGCAGTTCTTC. It specifies CSAPVASGGLYNEQFF.

This clonotype has ten or more counts. This sequence joins TRBV12-3 or TRBV12-4 and TRBJ2-7; 7 positions match TRBD2. This CDR3 spans 12 amino acids. The V gene end was trimmed by 5 bases and the J gene end by 6 bases; junction bases not matched to a gene: 4. In DNA, the CDR3 is TGTGCCAGCAGTCGGGGAGGGCGCGAGCAGTACTTC. Its translation: CASSRGGREQYF.

The chain has TRBV4-1 and TRBJ1-3; D is unclear. From germline, CDR1 is MGHRA and CDR2 YSYEKL. V lost 1 base, J lost 0 bases, and 4 bases lay in between. The CDR3 spans 14 residues. The CDR3 nucleotides read TGCGCCAGCAGCCAAGTGAACTCTGGAAACACCATATATTTT. Translated, it gives CASSQVNSGNTIYF.

Turning to this clonotype: Since a much larger clone is just one base distant, this may be a read error. The chain combines TRBV12-3 or TRBV12-4 with TRBJ2-7; 10 bases match TRBD2. This CDR3 contains 18 residues. CDR3 nucleotide sequence: TGTACCAGCTGTTTATACAGACTAGCGGGCACTAACTCCTACGAGCAGTACTTC. It codes for CTSCLYRLAGTNSYEQYF.

In this sample, this clonotype turned up many times. The genes are TRBV29-1 and TRBJ1-1; no firm D call. The CDR3 consists of 12 residues. Trimming removed 4 bases from V and 2 bases from J, with 8 bases in between. Per the germline V gene, CDR1 is SQVTM and CDR2 is ANQGSEA. The CDR3 loop is CSVVLDNTEAFF. In DNA form, the CDR3 reads TGCAGCGTTGTTTTGGACAACACTGAAGCTTTCTTT.

In this sample, this clonotype turned up many times. The V call is TRBV11-2, the J call TRBJ2-3, with 8 bases matching TRBD2. The V gene's germline CDR1 is SGHAT and CDR2 FQNNGV. CDR3 length: 17 amino acids. The junction had 12 bases not matched to a gene; V was cut back by 2 bases and J by 5 bases. CDR3 region: CASSLSPRSGGGDTQYF. For the CDR3, the DNA is TGTGCCAGCAGCTTAAGTCCAAGGAGCGGGGGAGGAGATACGCAGTATTTT.

There are many counts of this clonotype. This chain joins TRBV20-1 and TRBJ2-2, with TRBD2 matching 10 bases. V was clipped by 3 bases and J by 5 bases; unmatched bases: 3. The germline V gene has CDR1 DFQATT and CDR2 SNEGSKA (reference sequence). The CDR3 is made up of 14 amino acids. The CDR3 spells CSASPSGSTGELFF. The CDR3 bases are TGCAGTGCTAGTCCTAGCGGGAGTACCGGGGAGCTGTTTTTT.

The rearrangement uses TRBV10-3 and TRBJ2-1; either TRBD1 or TRBD2 may fit D (5 bases each). Germline CDR1 and CDR2: ENHRY and SYGVKD. CDR3 length: 14 residues. Trimming left V 11 bases short and J 9 bases short, with 23 bases between. The CDR3 sequence: CAAGPGTSTGEQFF. For the CDR3, the DNA is TGTGCCGCCGGACCCGGGACCTCGACGGGTGAGCAGTTCTTC.

The chain recombines TRBV11-2 with TRBJ2-2, with 11 bases matching TRBD2. The J segment lost 5 bases and the V segment lost 4 bases, leaving 3 bases of the junction unmatched. The CDR3 is 15 residues long. CDR1 is SGHAT and CDR2 is FQNNGV in the germline V gene. The CDR3 spells CASSSRLAGTGELFF. Here the CDR3 DNA reads TGTGCCAGCAGCTCCCGACTAGCGGGGACCGGGGAGCTGTTTTTT.

This clonotype was observed a few times. V gene TRBV7-2 combines with J gene TRBJ2-6, with unresolved D. The CDR3 consists of 17 residues. Germline CDR1 reads SGHTA; CDR2 reads FQGNSA. The V and J ends lost 5 bases and 1 base respectively, with 15 bases between them. The CDR3 DNA sequence: TGTGCCAGCAGCCCCTCGATGCAAAGGTCTGGGGCCAACGTCCTGACTTTC. This sequence encodes CASSPSMQRSGANVLTF.

This clonotype was observed a handful of times. The V call is TRBV28, the J call TRBJ2-5, with 10 bases that match TRBD2. V trimming: 6 bases; J trimming: 1 base; junction bases outside the gene matches: 5. CDR3 length: 15 amino acids. Looked up from germline, CDR1 is MDHEN and CDR2 is SYDVKM. The CDR3 DNA reads as TGTGCCAGCAGACCTAGCGGGAGTCCCCAAGAGACCCAGTACTTC. It codes for CASRPSGSPQETQYF.

The rearrangement uses TRBV12-3 or TRBV12-4 and TRBJ2-2; 7 bases are shared with TRBD2. The CDR3 loop spans 16 amino acids. The trim removed 1 base at V and 6 bases at J, leaving 8 bases unmatched. The CDR3 region has the DNA TGTGCCAGCAGTTTAGGATACGGGGGAGGGGCCGGGGAGCTGTTTTTT. It codes for CASSLGYGGGAGELFF.

The chain uses TRBV11-2 and TRBJ1-2; perhaps TRBD1 as D (6 bases). The CDR3 loop spans 15 amino acids. The germline V gene has CDR1 SGHAT and CDR2 FQNNGV. Trimming stripped 0 bases from V and 3 bases from J, with 11 bases between. The CDR3 DNA reads as TGTGCCAGCAGCTTAGACGAACAGGGAGACTATGGCTACACCTTC. This codes for CASSLDEQGDYGYTF.

This clonotype has a handful of counts. The chain uses TRBV28 and TRBJ2-6; weak D call: TRBD1 (5 bases). From germline, CDR1 is MDHEN and CDR2 SYDVKM. V was pared by 11 bases and J by 0 bases, with 8 bases between. The CDR3 contains 13 residues. The CDR3 region is CAGQGSGANVLTF. The CDR3, as DNA: TGTGCCGGTCAGGGCTCTGGGGCCAACGTCCTGACTTTC.

This clonotype was recorded a few times. The V call is TRBV11-2, the J call TRBJ2-3; 8 positions match TRBD1. V shed 4 bases, J shed 0 bases, and the junction held 12 bases outside the gene matches. The V gene's germline CDR1 is SGHAT and CDR2 FQNNGV. This CDR3 contains 18 residues. The CDR3 loop is CASSSRYRTGTSTDTQYF. The CDR3 DNA follows: TGTGCCAGCAGCTCCAGATACCGGACAGGGACTAGCACAGATACGCAGTATTTT.

The chain couples TRBV7-6 to TRBJ2-3; D not resolved. Per germline, CDR1 SGHVS and CDR2 FNYEAQ. Trimming removed 1 base from V and 2 bases from J, with 10 bases in between. The CDR3 runs 15 residues. The CDR3 nucleotides read TGTGCCAGCAGCTTAGGAATCCTACTCACAGATACGCAGTATTTT. It translates to CASSLGILLTDTQYF.

This clonotype was seen many times. V is TRBV5-6 and J is TRBJ1-1; D not certain. Deletions cut 4 bases from V and 2 bases from J, with 12 bases between. Germline values: CDR1 SGHDT, CDR2 YYEEEE. The CDR3 covers 14 residues. The CDR3 DNA is TGTGCCAGCAGCCCCCTACGAGCAAACACTGAAGCTTTCTTT. This codes for CASSPLRANTEAFF.

This clonotype was counted at least ten times. The gene calls are TRBV9 and TRBJ2-1; D gene unclear. Germline V gene data show CDR1 as SGDLS and CDR2 as YYNGEE. This CDR3 has 15 amino acids. V was cut by 4 bases and J by 3 bases, with 14 bases left in between. CDR3 sequence reads: CASSPWDLDYNEQFF. The DNA of the CDR3 is TGTGCCAGCAGCCCCTGGGATTTGGACTACAATGAGCAGTTCTTC.

This clonotype was seen only a few times. The chain has TRBV5-1 and TRBJ1-1; 10 bases line up with TRBD1. This CDR3 comprises 16 residues. Germline lookup yields CDR1 SGHRS and CDR2 YFSETQ. J lost 4 bases, V lost 3 bases, and 9 bases had no gene match. For the CDR3, the DNA is TGCGCCAGCAGCTGGACGGGGACAGGGGTTGTCACTGAAGCTTTCTTT. It encodes CASSWTGTGVVTEAFF.

V is TRBV27 and J is TRBJ1-6; TRBD1 aligns across 7 bases. The CDR3 runs to 12 residues. V was pared by 6 bases and J by 7 bases, with 0 bases of the junction left unmatched. The germline V gene has CDR1 MNHEY and CDR2 SMNVEV (reference sequence). The CDR3 DNA reads as TGTGCCAGCAGGACAGGGAATTCACCCCTCCACTTT. This translates into CASRTGNSPLHF.

In this sample, this clonotype turned up a few times. The chain combines TRBV7-6 with TRBJ1-1, with D unresolved. The CDR3 covers 16 residues. Germline CDR1 and CDR2: SGHVS and FNYEAQ. V was shortened by 1 base and J by 3 bases, with 15 bases between the two germline ends. CDR3 DNA: TGTGCCAGCAGCTTAGTATCGAGCGGGCTGGACACTGAAGCTTTCTTT. It is translated as CASSLVSSGLDTEAFF. The variable domain in full, completed from reference TRBV7-6 and TRBJ1-1, reads GAGVSQSPRYKVTKRGQDVALRCDPISGHVSLYWYRQALGQGPEFLTYFNYEAQQDKSGLPNDRFSAERPEGSISTLTIQRTEQRDSAMYRCASSLVSSGLDTEAFFGQGTRLTVV.

The CDR3, as DNA: TGTGCCATCAGTCGACAGGCCCCGACAACCGATACGCAGTATTTT. This gives the protein CAISRQAPTTDTQYF. The chain links TRBV10-3 to TRBJ2-3, with D perhaps TRBD1 (6 bases). The CDR3 loop spans 15 amino acids. CDR1 ENHRY and CDR2 SYGVKD come from the germline V gene. Trimming cost V 5 bases and J 6 bases, with 18 bases left between them.

This clonotype appeared a few times. The rearrangement uses TRBV2 and TRBJ1-1; D gene unclear. The ends were cut back, 5 bases at V and 1 base at J, with 11 bases in the middle. The CDR3 sequence is 14 residues long. Germline CDR1 reads SNHLY; CDR2 reads FYNNEI. CDR3 nucleotides: TGTGCCAGCAGTCTTCCGACTGGGAACACTGAAGCTTTCTTT. Its protein product is CASSLPTGNTEAFF.

J is TRBJ2-1 and V is TRBV7-3; 7 bases match TRBD1. This CDR3 has 17 amino acids. Germline lookup yields CDR1 SGHTA and CDR2 FQGTGA. V gave up 3 bases and J gave up 7 bases; unmatched junction bases: 15. The CDR3 loop is CASSFDGRQGSINEQFF. The CDR3 region has the DNA TGTGCCAGCAGCTTCGACGGACGACAGGGAAGTATTAATGAGCAGTTCTTC.

This clonotype was detected once. The chain links TRBV4-1 to TRBJ2-7, with TRBD1 identical over 10 bases. Trimming took 6 bases from V and 0 from J; bases not matched to a gene: 5. This CDR3 is built from 15 residues. In germline, CDR1 is MGHRA, CDR2 YSYEKL. CDR3 DNA: TGCGCCAGCAGTCTTGGGACAGGGGTCTCCTACGAGCAGTACGTC. It yields the protein CASSLGTGVSYEQYV.